This T cell receptor (beta chain) was identified during a study of technical replicates of blood from a few donors. Some clones are missing from TCRdb's copy, which holds only in-frame ones; the method was immunoSEQ multiplex PCR. The sample holds around 58,000 clones, around nine tenths seen once. Trimming shortened V by 6 bases and J by 4 bases, and 15 bases separated the two germline ends. The CDR3 loop spans 14 amino acids. Germline CDR1 MNHEY, CDR2 SVGAGI. This sequence joins TRBV6-5 and TRBJ1-2; D remains unclear. The sample taken for sequencing was PBMCs. The source of this sequence is a human donor in good health. Some clones in this sample may be carry-over from other donors' samples. CDR3 DNA sequence: TGTGCCAGCAGGCAATCCGAGGCAGCCTATGGCTACACCTTC. Protein: CASRQSEAAYGYTF.